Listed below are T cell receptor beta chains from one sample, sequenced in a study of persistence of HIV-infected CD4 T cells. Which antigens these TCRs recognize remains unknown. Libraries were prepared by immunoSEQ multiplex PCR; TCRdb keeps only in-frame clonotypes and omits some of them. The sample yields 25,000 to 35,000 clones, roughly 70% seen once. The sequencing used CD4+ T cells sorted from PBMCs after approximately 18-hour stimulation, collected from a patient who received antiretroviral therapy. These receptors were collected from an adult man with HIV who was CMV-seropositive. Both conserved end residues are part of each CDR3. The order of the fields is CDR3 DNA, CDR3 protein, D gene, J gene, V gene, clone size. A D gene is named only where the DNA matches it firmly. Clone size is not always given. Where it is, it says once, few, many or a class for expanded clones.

CDR3nt: TGTGCCAGCAGAAGACATGGGAATTCACCCCTCCACTTT
CDR3aa: CASRRHGNSPLHF
d_gene: .
j_gene: TRBJ1-6
v_gene: TRBV28
abundance: .

CDR3nt: TGCAGTGCTATTGACAGGGGAAGCAATCAGCCCCAGCATTTT
CDR3aa: CSAIDRGSNQPQHF
d_gene: TRBD1
j_gene: TRBJ1-5
v_gene: TRBV20-1
abundance: .

CDR3nt: TGCGCCAGCAGCTTGGGTTTCGGGGGCCTCGGCAATGAGCAGTTCTTC
CDR3aa: CASSLGFGGLGNEQFF
d_gene: .
j_gene: TRBJ2-1
v_gene: TRBV5-1
abundance: .

CDR3nt: TGTGCCAGTAGTCCCGTTACGAACACTGAAGCTTTCTTT
CDR3aa: CASSPVTNTEAFF
d_gene: .
j_gene: TRBJ1-1
v_gene: TRBV19
abundance: .

CDR3nt: TGTGCCAGCACCCCGGAGGGGGGCTATCAGCCCCAGCATTTT
CDR3aa: CASTPEGGYQPQHF
d_gene: .
j_gene: TRBJ1-5
v_gene: TRBV6-5
abundance: .

CDR3nt: TGTGCCAGCACCGCAGGGGGGGGCGGGCAGCCCCAGCATTTT
CDR3aa: CASTAGGGGQPQHF
d_gene: TRBD1
j_gene: TRBJ1-5
v_gene: TRBV6-6
abundance: .

CDR3nt: TGTGCCAGCACAAACTCCAACCGAGAAAATTCACCCCTCCACTTT
CDR3aa: CASTNSNRENSPLHF
d_gene: .
j_gene: TRBJ1-6
v_gene: TRBV2
abundance: .

CDR3nt: TGCAGTGCTAGAGCAAGGCAGGAAGCTTTCTTT
CDR3aa: CSARARQEAFF
d_gene: .
j_gene: TRBJ1-1
v_gene: TRBV20-1
abundance: .

CDR3nt: TGTGCCAGCAGCCCTGGACCCGCAACTAATGAAAAACTGTTTTTT
CDR3aa: CASSPGPATNEKLFF
d_gene: .
j_gene: TRBJ1-4
v_gene: TRBV9
abundance: .

CDR3nt: TGTGCCAGCAGCTTGGCTAGCGGGTCCTACGAGCAGTACTTC
CDR3aa: CASSLASGSYEQYF
d_gene: TRBD2
j_gene: TRBJ2-7
v_gene: TRBV7-2
abundance: few

CDR3nt: TGTGCCTCAAGTCAGAACTATGGCTACACCTTC
CDR3aa: CASSQNYGYTF
d_gene: .
j_gene: TRBJ1-2
v_gene: TRBV6-5
abundance: .

CDR3nt: TGTGCCAGCAGCCAAGACGAAGGGTTCTTCTACGAGCAGTACTTC
CDR3aa: CASSQDEGFFYEQYF
d_gene: .
j_gene: TRBJ2-7
v_gene: TRBV4-2
abundance: once

CDR3nt: TGTGCCAGCAGCGTTGACTCCTGGGGGACCGGGGAGCTGTTTTTT
CDR3aa: CASSVDSWGTGELFF
d_gene: .
j_gene: TRBJ2-2
v_gene: TRBV9
abundance: .

CDR3nt: TGCAGCGTTGATGAGACAGGGAACAACTATGGCTACACCTTC
CDR3aa: CSVDETGNNYGYTF
d_gene: TRBD1
j_gene: TRBJ1-2
v_gene: TRBV29-1
abundance: .

CDR3nt: TGCGCCAGCAGTGATGATGGGGCAACCTACGAGCAGTACTTC
CDR3aa: CASSDDGATYEQYF
d_gene: .
j_gene: TRBJ2-7
v_gene: TRBV10-1
abundance: .

CDR3nt: TGCGCCAGCAGCCAAGGGACAGGGCTGGATCAGCCCCAGCATTTT
CDR3aa: CASSQGTGLDQPQHF
d_gene: TRBD1
j_gene: TRBJ1-5
v_gene: TRBV4-1
abundance: .

CDR3nt: TGTGCCAGCAGTGGGGACAGTATTAATGAAAAACTGTTTTTT
CDR3aa: CASSGDSINEKLFF
d_gene: TRBD1
j_gene: TRBJ1-4
v_gene: TRBV2
abundance: .

CDR3nt: TGTGCCAGCAGTTTAAGCGGGGAGCCCCCCTACGAGCAGTACTTC
CDR3aa: CASSLSGEPPYEQYF
d_gene: TRBD2
j_gene: TRBJ2-7
v_gene: TRBV28
abundance: .

CDR3nt: TGTGCCAGCAGTGCCCCCGACCGGGACAGATACAATGAGCAGTTCTTC
CDR3aa: CASSAPDRDRYNEQFF
d_gene: TRBD1
j_gene: TRBJ2-1
v_gene: TRBV6-1
abundance: .

CDR3nt: TGTGCCAGCAGTCCTGGACTCTACACAGATACGCAGTATTTT
CDR3aa: CASSPGLYTDTQYF
d_gene: .
j_gene: TRBJ2-3
v_gene: TRBV6-5
abundance: .

CDR3nt: TGCGCCAGCAGCTTTTCAGGGCGCACCGGGGAGCTGTTTTTT
CDR3aa: CASSFSGRTGELFF
d_gene: .
j_gene: TRBJ2-2
v_gene: TRBV5-1
abundance: .

CDR3nt: TGTGCCAGCAGTTTACAGACTAACTATGGCTACACCTTC
CDR3aa: CASSLQTNYGYTF
d_gene: .
j_gene: TRBJ1-2
v_gene: TRBV12-3/TRBV12-4
abundance: .

CDR3nt: TGTGCCAGCAGTTTATCCGGGACGGTTAACTATGGCTACACCTTC
CDR3aa: CASSLSGTVNYGYTF
d_gene: .
j_gene: TRBJ1-2
v_gene: TRBV6-5
abundance: .

CDR3nt: TGTGCCAGCAGTCTTCGTGCTGGGATCAGACAGGGGGAAACGGCCAAAAACATTCAGTACTTC
CDR3aa: CASSLRAGIRQGETAKNIQYF
d_gene: TRBD1
j_gene: TRBJ2-4
v_gene: TRBV27
abundance: medium-sized

CDR3nt: TGTGCCAGCAGCCAAGAACGGACAGGGGGCATAAGAGGCTACACCTTC
CDR3aa: CASSQERTGGIRGYTF
d_gene: TRBD1
j_gene: TRBJ1-2
v_gene: TRBV3-1/TRBV3-2
abundance: .

CDR3nt: TGTGCCAGCATCCTGGACAGGAGGAACACTGAAGCTTTCTTT
CDR3aa: CASILDRRNTEAFF
d_gene: TRBD1
j_gene: TRBJ1-1
v_gene: TRBV7-8
abundance: few

CDR3nt: TGTGCCAGCAGTTTATACGGCGCCCGTCGGGAAAAACTGTTTTTT
CDR3aa: CASSLYGARREKLFF
d_gene: .
j_gene: TRBJ1-4
v_gene: TRBV28
abundance: .

CDR3nt: TGTGCCAGTAGTGCCGACATTAACTATGGCTACACCTTC
CDR3aa: CASSADINYGYTF
d_gene: .
j_gene: TRBJ1-2
v_gene: TRBV19
abundance: .

CDR3nt: TGTGCCAGTAGTATAGATTGGATACAGCCCCAGCATTTT
CDR3aa: CASSIDWIQPQHF
d_gene: .
j_gene: TRBJ1-5
v_gene: TRBV19
abundance: few

CDR3nt: TGTGCCAGCACCCTGCAAGCCAAAAACATTCAGTACTTC
CDR3aa: CASTLQAKNIQYF
d_gene: .
j_gene: TRBJ2-4
v_gene: TRBV6-5
abundance: .

CDR3nt: TGTGCCAGCAGCACCCCCCCCTCTGGCTACACCTTC
CDR3aa: CASSTPPSGYTF
d_gene: .
j_gene: TRBJ1-2
v_gene: TRBV27
abundance: .

CDR3nt: TGCGCCAGCAGCTTGGTTACAGCGAACACCGGGGAGCTGTTTTTT
CDR3aa: CASSLVTANTGELFF
d_gene: .
j_gene: TRBJ2-2
v_gene: TRBV5-1
abundance: .

CDR3nt: TGTGCCAGCAGTGAAGAGAGGACCCTTAGCTCCTACAATGAGCAGTTCTTC
CDR3aa: CASSEERTLSSYNEQFF
d_gene: .
j_gene: TRBJ2-1
v_gene: TRBV6-1
abundance: .

CDR3nt: TGTGCCAGCACCCTAGACAGGGTTGAATCACCCCTCCACTTT
CDR3aa: CASTLDRVESPLHF
d_gene: TRBD1
j_gene: TRBJ1-6
v_gene: TRBV28
abundance: .

CDR3nt: TGTGCCAGCGGCCCGCCATTGGATACGGGGCAGTATTTT
CDR3aa: CASGPPLDTGQYF
d_gene: .
j_gene: TRBJ2-3
v_gene: TRBV6-2/TRBV6-3
abundance: .

CDR3nt: TGTGCCATCAGTCCCGGGTCCCCTCAGAGCTCCTACAATGAGCAGTTCTTC
CDR3aa: CAISPGSPQSSYNEQFF
d_gene: .
j_gene: TRBJ2-1
v_gene: TRBV10-3
abundance: .

CDR3nt: TGTGCCAGCAGCCCGGGACGGATTAATGAAAAACTGTTTTTT
CDR3aa: CASSPGRINEKLFF
d_gene: .
j_gene: TRBJ1-4
v_gene: TRBV7-2
abundance: .

CDR3nt: TGTGCCAGCAGCCAGGCGGCGGACAGGGCGGCTAATGAAAAACTGTTTTTT
CDR3aa: CASSQAADRAANEKLFF
d_gene: TRBD1
j_gene: TRBJ1-4
v_gene: TRBV4-2
abundance: .

CDR3nt: TGTGCCAGCAGCCTCCCCCCCCCTAACACTGAAGCTTTCTTT
CDR3aa: CASSLPPPNTEAFF
d_gene: .
j_gene: TRBJ1-1
v_gene: TRBV6-2/TRBV6-3
abundance: .

CDR3nt: TGTGCCAGCTCACCCCAGGGGAGCACCGGGGAGCTGTTTTTT
CDR3aa: CASSPQGSTGELFF
d_gene: .
j_gene: TRBJ2-2
v_gene: TRBV18
abundance: .

CDR3nt: TGTGCCAGCAGCTCGGACAGGCTTCGCGAGCAGTACTTC
CDR3aa: CASSSDRLREQYF
d_gene: TRBD1
j_gene: TRBJ2-7
v_gene: TRBV11-2
abundance: few

CDR3nt: TGTGCCAGCAGCTATGGTAGGACCGGGGAGCTGTTTTTT
CDR3aa: CASSYGRTGELFF
d_gene: .
j_gene: TRBJ2-2
v_gene: TRBV7-9
abundance: .

CDR3nt: TGCGCCAGCAGCCCCAAACAGGGCAACACTGAAGCTTTCTTT
CDR3aa: CASSPKQGNTEAFF
d_gene: .
j_gene: TRBJ1-1
v_gene: TRBV4-1
abundance: medium-sized

CDR3nt: TGTGCCAGCAGCTTACGACCCGACACAGGGCGCGGCAATGAGCAGTTCTTC
CDR3aa: CASSLRPDTGRGNEQFF
d_gene: .
j_gene: TRBJ2-1
v_gene: TRBV7-2
abundance: .

CDR3nt: TGTGCCAGCAGCGTTAAGGACAGGGGTGACTACAATGAGCAGTTCTTC
CDR3aa: CASSVKDRGDYNEQFF
d_gene: TRBD1
j_gene: TRBJ2-1
v_gene: TRBV11-1
abundance: .

CDR3nt: TGTGCCAGCAGTCCCGATTATGGCTACACCTTC
CDR3aa: CASSPDYGYTF
d_gene: .
j_gene: TRBJ1-2
v_gene: TRBV12-3/TRBV12-4
abundance: .

CDR3nt: TGTGCCAGCTACAGGGAACCTCAGCCCCAGCATTTT
CDR3aa: CASYREPQPQHF
d_gene: .
j_gene: TRBJ1-5
v_gene: TRBV28
abundance: .